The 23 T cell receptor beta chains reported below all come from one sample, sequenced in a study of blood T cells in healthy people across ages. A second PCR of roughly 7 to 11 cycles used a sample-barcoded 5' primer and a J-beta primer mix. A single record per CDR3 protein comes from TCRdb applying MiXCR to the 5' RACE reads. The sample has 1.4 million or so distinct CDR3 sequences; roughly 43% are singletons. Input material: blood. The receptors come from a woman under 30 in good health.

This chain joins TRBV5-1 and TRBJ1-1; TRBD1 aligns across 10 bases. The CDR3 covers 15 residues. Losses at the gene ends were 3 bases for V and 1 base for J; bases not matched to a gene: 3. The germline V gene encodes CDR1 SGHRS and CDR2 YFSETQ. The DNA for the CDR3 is TGCGCCAGCAGCTGGAGACAGGGGGCGAACACTGAAGCTTTCTTT. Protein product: CASSWRQGANTEAFF.

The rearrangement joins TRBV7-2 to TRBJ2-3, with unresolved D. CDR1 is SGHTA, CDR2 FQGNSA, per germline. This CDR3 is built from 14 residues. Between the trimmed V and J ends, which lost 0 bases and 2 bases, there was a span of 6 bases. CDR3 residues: CASSLAVTTDTQYF. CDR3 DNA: TGTGCCAGCAGCTTAGCGGTTACCACAGATACGCAGTATTTT.

Here the CDR3 reads CASSQTRASGSSYEQYF. In DNA, the CDR3 is TGCGCCAGCAGCCAGACCCGAGCTAGCGGCAGCTCCTACGAGCAGTACTTC. The J gene is TRBJ2-7, the V gene TRBV4-3, with TRBD2 identical over 7 bases. The length of the CDR3 is 17 residues. The germline gives CDR1 LGHNA, CDR2 YSLEER. V gave up 3 bases and J gave up 0 bases; unmatched junction bases: 11.

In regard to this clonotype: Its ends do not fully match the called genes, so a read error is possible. Here the CDR3 DNA reads TGTGCCAGCAGCCTAGGGCCCAATCGGCCCCAGCATTTT. It encodes CASSLGPNRPQHF. The rearrangement joins TRBV14 to TRBJ1-5; D remains ambiguous. Germline values: CDR1 SGHDN, CDR2 FVKESK. There are 13 residues in the CDR3.

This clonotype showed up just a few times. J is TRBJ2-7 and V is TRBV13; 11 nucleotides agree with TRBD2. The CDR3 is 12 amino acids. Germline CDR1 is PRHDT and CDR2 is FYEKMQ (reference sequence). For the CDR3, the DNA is TGTACTAGCGGGAGCAGGGTTTACGAGCAGTACTTC. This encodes CTSGSRVYEQYF. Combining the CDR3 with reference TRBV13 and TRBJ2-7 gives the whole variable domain AAGVIQSPRHLIKEKRETATLKCYPIPRHDTVYWYQQGPGQDPQFLISFYEKMQSDKGSIPDRFSAQQFSDYHSELNMSSLELGDSALYFCTSGSRVYEQYFGPGTRLTVT.

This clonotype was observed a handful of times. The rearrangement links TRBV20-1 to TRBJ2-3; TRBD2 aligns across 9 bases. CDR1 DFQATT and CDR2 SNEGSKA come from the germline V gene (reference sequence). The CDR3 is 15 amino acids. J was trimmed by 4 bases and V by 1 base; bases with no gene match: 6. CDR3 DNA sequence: TGCAGTGCTAGAGTACCTAGCGGGGCCCCAGATACGCAGTATTTT. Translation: CSARVPSGAPDTQYF.

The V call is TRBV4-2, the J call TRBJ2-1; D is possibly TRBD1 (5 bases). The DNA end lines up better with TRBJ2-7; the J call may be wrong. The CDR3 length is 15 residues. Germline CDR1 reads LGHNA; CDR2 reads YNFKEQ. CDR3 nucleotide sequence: TGTGCCAGCAGCCAAAGCGACAGCTCCTACAATGAGCAGTACTTC. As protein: CASSQSDSSYNEQYF.

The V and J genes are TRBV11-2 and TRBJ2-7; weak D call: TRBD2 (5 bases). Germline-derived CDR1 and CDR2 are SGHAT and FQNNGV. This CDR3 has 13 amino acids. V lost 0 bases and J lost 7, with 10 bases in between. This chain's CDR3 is CASSLEVGDEQYF. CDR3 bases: TGTGCCAGCAGCTTAGAGGTGGGAGATGAGCAGTACTTC. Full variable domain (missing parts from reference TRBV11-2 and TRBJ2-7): EAGVAQSPRYKIIEKRQSVAFWCNPISGHATLYWYQQILGQGPKLLIQFQNNGVVDDSQLPKDRFSAERLKGVDSTLKIQPAKLEDSAVYLCASSLEVGDEQYFGPGTRLTVT.

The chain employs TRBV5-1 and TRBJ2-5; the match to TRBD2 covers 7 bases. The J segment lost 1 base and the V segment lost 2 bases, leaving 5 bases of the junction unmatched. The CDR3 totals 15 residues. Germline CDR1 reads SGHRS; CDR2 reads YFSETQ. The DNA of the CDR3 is TGCGCCAGCAGCTTTGGCGGGAGTGGCCAAGAGACCCAGTACTTC. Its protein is CASSFGGSGQETQYF.

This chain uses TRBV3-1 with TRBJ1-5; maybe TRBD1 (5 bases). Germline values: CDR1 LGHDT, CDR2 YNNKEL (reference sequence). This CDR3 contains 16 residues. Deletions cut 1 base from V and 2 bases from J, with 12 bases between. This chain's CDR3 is CASSQAVREGNQPQHF. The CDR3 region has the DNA TGTGCCAGCAGCCAAGCAGTCAGGGAGGGCAATCAGCCCCAGCATTTT. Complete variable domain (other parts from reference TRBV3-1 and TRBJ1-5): DTAVSQTPKYLVTQMGNDKSIKCEQNLGHDTMYWYKQDSKKFLKIMFSYNNKELIINETVPNRFSPKSPDKAHLNLHINSLELGDSAVYFCASSQAVREGNQPQHFGDGTRLSIL.

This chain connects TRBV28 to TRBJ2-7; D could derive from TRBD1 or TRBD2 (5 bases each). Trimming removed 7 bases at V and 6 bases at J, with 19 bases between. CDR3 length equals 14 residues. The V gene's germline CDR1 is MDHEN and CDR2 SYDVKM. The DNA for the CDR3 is TGTGCCAGCACCTTGGGACCCCTGAACCCCGAGCAGTACTTC. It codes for CASTLGPLNPEQYF.

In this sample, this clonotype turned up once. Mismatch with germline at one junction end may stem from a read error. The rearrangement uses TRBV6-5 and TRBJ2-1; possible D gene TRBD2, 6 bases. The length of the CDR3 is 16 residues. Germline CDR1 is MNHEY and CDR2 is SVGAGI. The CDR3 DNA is TGTGCCAACAGTTACTCCGGCGGGGAAACCTACAATGAGCAGTTCTTC. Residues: CANSYSGGETYNEQFF.

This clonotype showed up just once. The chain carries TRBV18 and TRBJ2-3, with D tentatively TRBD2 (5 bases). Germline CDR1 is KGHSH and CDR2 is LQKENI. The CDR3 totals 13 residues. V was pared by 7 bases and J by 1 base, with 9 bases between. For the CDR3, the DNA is TGTGCCAGCTTAGGACTTCGCACAGATACGCAGTATTTT. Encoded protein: CASLGLRTDTQYF.

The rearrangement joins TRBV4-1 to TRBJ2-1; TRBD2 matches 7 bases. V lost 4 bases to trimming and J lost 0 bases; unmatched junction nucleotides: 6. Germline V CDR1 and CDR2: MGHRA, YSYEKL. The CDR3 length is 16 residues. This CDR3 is CASSRGTMASYNEQFF. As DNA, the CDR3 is TGCGCCAGCAGCCGAGGGACTATGGCCTCCTACAATGAGCAGTTCTTC.

The chain's CDR3 is CASSFWVRDRALNTEAFF. CDR3 DNA sequence: TGTGCCAGCAGTTTTTGGGTCAGGGACAGGGCCCTGAACACTGAAGCTTTCTTT. The rearrangement joins TRBV12-3 or TRBV12-4 to TRBJ1-1; TRBD1 agrees at 9 bases. The CDR3 covers 18 residues. V dropped 3 bases and J dropped 0; count of bases not matched to a gene: 11.

CDR3: CASSPHSLAGGPYNEQFF. CDR3 in DNA: TGTGCCAGCAGCCCCCACTCTTTAGCGGGAGGGCCCTACAATGAGCAGTTCTTC. The V call is TRBV6-1, the J call TRBJ2-1, with 11 bases that match TRBD2. V gave up 6 bases and J gave up 2 bases; unmatched junction bases: 12. The CDR3 covers 18 residues. The germline V gene has CDR1 MNHNS and CDR2 SASEGT.

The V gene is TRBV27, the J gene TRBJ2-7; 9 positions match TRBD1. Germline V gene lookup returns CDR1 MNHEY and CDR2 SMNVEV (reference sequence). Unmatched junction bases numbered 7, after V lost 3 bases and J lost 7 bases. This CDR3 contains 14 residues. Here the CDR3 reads CASSLDRGQNEQYF. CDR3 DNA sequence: TGTGCCAGCAGTTTGGACAGGGGACAGAATGAGCAGTACTTC.

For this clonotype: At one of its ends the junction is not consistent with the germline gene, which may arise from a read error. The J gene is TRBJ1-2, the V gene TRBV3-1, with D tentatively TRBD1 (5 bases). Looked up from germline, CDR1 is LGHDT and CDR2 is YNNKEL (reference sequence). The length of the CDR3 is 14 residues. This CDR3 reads CTSSPSGTVYGYTF. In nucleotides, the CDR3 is TGTACCAGCAGCCCATCCGGGACGGTTTATGGCTACACCTTC.

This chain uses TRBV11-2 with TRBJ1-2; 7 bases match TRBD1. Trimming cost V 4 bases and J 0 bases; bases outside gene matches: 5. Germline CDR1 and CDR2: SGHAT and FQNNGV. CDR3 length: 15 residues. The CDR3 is CASSWSGTANYGYTF. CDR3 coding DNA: TGTGCCAGCAGCTGGTCCGGGACAGCTAACTATGGCTACACCTTC.

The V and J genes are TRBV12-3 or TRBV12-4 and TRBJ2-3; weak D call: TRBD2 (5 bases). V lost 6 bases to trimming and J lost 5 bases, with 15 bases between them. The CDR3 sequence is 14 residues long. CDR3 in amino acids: CASSTGPAGDTQYF. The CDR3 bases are TGTGCCAGCAGCACTGGGCCGGCGGGAGATACGCAGTATTTT.

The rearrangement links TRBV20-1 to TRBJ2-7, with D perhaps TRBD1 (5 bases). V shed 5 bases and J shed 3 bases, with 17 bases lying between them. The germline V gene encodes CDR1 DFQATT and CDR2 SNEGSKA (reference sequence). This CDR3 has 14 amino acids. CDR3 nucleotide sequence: TGCAGTGCTCGCAGGGCCGGATCCTTCTACGAGCAGTACTTC. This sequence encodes CSARRAGSFYEQYF.

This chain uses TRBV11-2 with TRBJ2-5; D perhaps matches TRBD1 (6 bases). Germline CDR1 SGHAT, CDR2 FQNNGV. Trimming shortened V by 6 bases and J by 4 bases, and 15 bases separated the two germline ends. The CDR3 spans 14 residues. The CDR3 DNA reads TGTGCCAGCAGACTCAGGGGAATGGGAGAGACCCAGTACTTC. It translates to CASRLRGMGETQYF. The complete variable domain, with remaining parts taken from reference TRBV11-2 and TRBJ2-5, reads EAGVAQSPRYKIIEKRQSVAFWCNPISGHATLYWYQQILGQGPKLLIQFQNNGVVDDSQLPKDRFSAERLKGVDSTLKIQPAKLEDSAVYLCASRLRGMGETQYFGPGTRLLVL.

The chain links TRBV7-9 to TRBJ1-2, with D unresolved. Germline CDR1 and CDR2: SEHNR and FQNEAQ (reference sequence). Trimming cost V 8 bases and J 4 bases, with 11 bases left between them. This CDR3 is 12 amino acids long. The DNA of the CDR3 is TGTGCCAGCCCTGACCTAGGCTATGGCTACACCTTC. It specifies CASPDLGYGYTF.